The clone carrying this T cell receptor beta chain was counted ten times or more. This CDR3 region has 12 residues. The V gene's germline CDR1 is DFQATT and CDR2 SNEGSKA (reference sequence). Trimming took off 0 bases at V and 4 bases at J, with 6 bases between the two ends. Each CDR3 protein gets one entry after TCRdb re-called the RT-PCR reads with MiXCR. The sample contains about 680,000 distinct CDR3 sequences, approximately 14% of which appear only once. The source material was memory CD4+ T cells from blood. The chain couples TRBV20-1 to TRBJ1-2; D is uncertain. This receptor was taken from a female donor in good health, serving as a healthy control. This CDR3 is CSARDDGYGYTF. The CDR3 nucleotides read TGCAGTGCTAGAGATGACGGCTATGGCTACACCTTC.